These T cell receptor beta chains were read from a single sample in a study of T cells after yellow fever vaccination. TCRdb processed the 5' RACE reads anew with MiXCR; each CDR3 protein has one entry. The table lists around 590,000 distinct CDR3 sequences, over 9% of them singletons, with approximately 15% in the top ten. Sequences were derived from PBMCs, sampled on the day of the yellow fever booster vaccination. These receptors all stem from a young man who received the YFV17D yellow fever vaccine. The CDR3 runs from the conserved cysteine through the conserved F or W. The D gene is left open where the match is weak. Rows may omit the clone size; those that give it use once, few, many or a size class.

clone size	J gene	D gene	CDR3 length	V gene	CDR3 protein	CDR3 DNA
.	TRBJ2-5	.	13	TRBV5-1	CASGGGGRETQYF	TGCGCCAGCGGGGGAGGAGGGCGAGAGACCCAGTACTTC
few	TRBJ2-1	TRBD2	16	TRBV6-2/TRBV6-3	CASSPQGLAGGNEQFF	TGTGCCAGCAGTCCCCAGGGACTAGCGGGAGGGAATGAGCAGTTCTTC
few	TRBJ1-1	.	15	TRBV12-3/TRBV12-4	CASSLGAGWNTEAFF	TGTGCCAGCAGTTTAGGTGCCGGTTGGAACACTGAAGCTTTCTTT
few	TRBJ1-5	.	14	TRBV20-1	CSASGAISNQPQHF	TGCAGTGCTAGCGGGGCGATTAGCAATCAGCCCCAGCATTTT
many	TRBJ2-2	.	12	TRBV12-3/TRBV12-4	CASSWNTGELFF	TGTGCCAGCAGTTGGAACACCGGGGAGCTGTTTTTT
.	TRBJ1-6	.	13	TRBV6-6	CASSWVEGSHLHF	TGTGCCAGCAGTTGGGTCGAGGGTTCACACCTCCACTTT
.	TRBJ2-7	.	14	TRBV30	CAWSPQMFSYEQYF	TGTGCCTGGAGTCCGCAGATGTTCTCCTACGAGCAGTACTTC
few	TRBJ2-4	TRBD1	18	TRBV6-1	CASRPGTGNPEAKNIQYF	TGTGCCAGCAGGCCCGGGACAGGAAACCCTGAGGCCAAAAACATTCAGTACTTC
.	TRBJ2-5	TRBD1	15	TRBV11-2	CASSLEWTGWETQYF	TGTGCCAGCAGCTTAGAATGGACAGGGTGGGAGACCCAGTACTTC
.	TRBJ2-1	.	15	TRBV20-1	CSAPPLGSESREQFF	TGCAGTGCTCCCCCACTAGGATCGGAATCCCGGGAGCAGTTCTTC
many	TRBJ2-1	.	15	TRBV29-1	CSVEGTPSSYNEQFF	TGCAGCGTTGAAGGGACACCGAGCTCCTACAATGAGCAGTTCTTC
few	TRBJ2-1	.	15	TRBV7-9	CASSFPTHPHNEQFF	TGTGCCAGCAGCTTCCCTACCCACCCCCACAATGAGCAGTTCTTC
.	TRBJ2-1	TRBD2	18	TRBV15	CATSRGISGRIFADEQFF	TGTGCCACCAGCAGAGGAATTAGCGGGAGGATTTTTGCTGATGAGCAGTTCTTC
.	TRBJ2-7	TRBD2	17	TRBV10-3	CAISPPPLAGGGHEQYF	TGTGCCATCAGCCCCCCCCCCCTAGCGGGAGGTGGGCACGAGCAGTACTTC
few	TRBJ1-6	TRBD1	16	TRBV5-1	CASSPSWDRPNSPLHF	TGCGCCAGCAGCCCGAGTTGGGACAGGCCCAATTCACCCCTCCACTTT
.	TRBJ1-1	.	14	TRBV20-1	CSAPRQGSGTEAFF	TGCAGTGCCCCTCGGCAGGGATCCGGCACTGAAGCTTTCTTT
.	TRBJ2-5	TRBD2	15	TRBV27	CASRTTSGSSGTQYF	TGTGCCAGCAGAACGACTAGCGGAAGTAGTGGGACCCAGTACTTC
few	TRBJ2-1	TRBD2	15	TRBV12-5	CASGASGAPVDEQFF	TGTGCTAGTGGTGCGAGCGGGGCCCCTGTGGATGAGCAGTTCTTC
few	TRBJ2-1	.	8	TRBV20-1	CSATEKFF	TGCAGTGCTACTGAAAAGTTCTTC
few	TRBJ2-5	.	15	TRBV9	CASSVMPSFGETQYF	TGTGCCAGCAGCGTTATGCCCAGCTTTGGAGAGACCCAGTACTTC
.	TRBJ2-3	TRBD2	16	TRBV7-9	CASSLQGLAYSDTQYF	TGTGCCAGCAGCTTACAAGGACTAGCGTACTCAGATACGCAGTATTTT
few	TRBJ2-3	.	17	TRBV6-2/TRBV6-3	CASSSDRTSTTTDTKYF	TGTGCCAGCAGTTCCGACAGGACCTCAACGACCACAGATACGAAGTATTTT
few	TRBJ2-7	TRBD2	14	TRBV19	CASSIGRDSYEQYF	TGTGCCAGTAGTATTGGGAGGGACTCCTACGAGCAGTACTTC
.	TRBJ2-1	TRBD1	15	TRBV4-2	CASSHSGQDYNEQFF	TGTGCCAGCAGCCACTCCGGACAGGACTACAATGAGCAGTTCTTC
.	TRBJ1-5	TRBD1	14	TRBV20-1	CSASSGGVNQPQHF	TGCAGTGCTTCCTCAGGGGGCGTCAATCAGCCCCAGCATTTT
.	TRBJ2-2	.	16	TRBV6-1	CASNPALGGNTGELFF	TGTGCCAGCAACCCTGCGTTAGGGGGGAACACCGGGGAGCTGTTTTTT
.	TRBJ2-7	.	15	TRBV21-1	CASSGADRQTYEQYF	TGTGCCAGCAGCGGGGCGGACAGGCAAACCTACGAGCAGTACTTC
few	TRBJ1-5	.	15	TRBV27	CASSLSAGGNQPQHF	TGTGCCAGCAGTTTGTCCGCAGGAGGGAATCAGCCCCAGCATTTT
.	TRBJ2-1	TRBD2	16	TRBV7-2	CASSLERGNAYNEQFF	TGTGCCAGCAGCTTAGAGCGGGGAAATGCCTACAATGAGCAGTTCTTC
.	TRBJ2-7	.	14	TRBV20-1	CSARSLLSPYEQYF	TGCAGTGCTAGGAGTTTGCTGTCCCCCTACGAGCAGTACTTC
few	TRBJ2-3	.	14	TRBV29-1	CSVKGISAPDTQYF	TGCAGCGTGAAGGGGATTAGTGCGCCAGATACGCAGTATTTT
few	TRBJ2-5	TRBD2	16	TRBV5-4	CASSSELAGPQETQYF	TGTGCCAGCAGCTCAGAACTAGCGGGGCCACAAGAGACCCAGTACTTC
.	TRBJ1-1	.	14	TRBV6-2/TRBV6-3	CASRLQTGNTEAFF	TGTGCCAGCAGATTACAAACGGGGAACACTGAAGCTTTCTTT
few	TRBJ2-3	TRBD2	13	TRBV20-1	CSARIQREVPIPF	TGCAGTGCTAGAATCCAGCGGGAGGTTCCCATACCCTTT
.	TRBJ1-3	TRBD1	15	TRBV5-8	CASSLKQGVGNTIYF	TGTGCCAGCAGCTTAAAACAGGGGGTTGGAAACACCATATATTTT
.	TRBJ2-2	TRBD1	15	TRBV19	CASSPWTGGNGELFF	TGTGCCAGTAGTCCATGGACAGGGGGCAATGGGGAGCTGTTTTTT
many	TRBJ2-4	.	11	TRBV3-1	CASSQGASYYF	TGTGCCAGCAGCCAAGGGGCCTCCTATTACTTC
.	TRBJ1-5	.	15	TRBV20-1	CSARDSGSVNQPQHF	TGCAGTGCTAGAGATTCGGGGTCGGTAAATCAGCCCCAGCATTTT
few	TRBJ1-1	.	15	TRBV6-1	CASSEELGLGTEAFF	TGTGCCAGCAGTGAAGAGCTTGGTTTGGGCACTGAAGCTTTCTTT
few	TRBJ2-7	TRBD2	20	TRBV6-2/TRBV6-3	CASSYSQLAGGLRDPYEQYF	TGTGCCAGCAGTTACTCTCAACTAGCGGGAGGACTCCGAGACCCCTACGAGCAGTACTTC
few	TRBJ2-3	.	12	TRBV14	CASSPQGYTQYF	TGTGCCAGCAGTCCACAGGGATATACGCAGTATTTT
.	TRBJ1-5	.	15	TRBV29-1	CSVQNTTSRNQPQHF	TGCAGCGTACAAAATACGACTTCTCGCAATCAGCCCCAGCATTTT
many	TRBJ2-3	.	16	TRBV18	CASSPLQTGSTDTQYF	TGTGCCAGCTCACCCCTCCAGACAGGTAGCACAGATACGCAGTATTTT
.	TRBJ2-3	TRBD2	15	TRBV7-2	CASSKPTSGADTQYF	TGTGCCAGCAGCAAGCCGACTAGCGGGGCGGATACGCAGTATTTT
few	TRBJ2-5	.	16	TRBV19	CASSPLGRVGLETQYF	TGTGCCAGTAGTCCCCTCGGACGGGTCGGGCTAGAGACCCAGTACTTC
.	TRBJ2-1	TRBD2	15	TRBV27	CASRGGTSGINEQFF	TGTGCCAGCAGAGGGGGGACTAGCGGGATAAATGAGCAGTTCTTC
few	TRBJ2-4	TRBD2	15	TRBV18	CASSPRAGGKNIQYF	TGTGCCAGCTCACCACGGGCGGGAGGAAAAAACATTCAGTACTTC
few	TRBJ2-3	.	15	TRBV10-3	CAISEAIAGTDTQYF	TGTGCCATCAGTGAGGCGATTGCCGGGACAGATACGCAGTATTTT
.	TRBJ2-5	.	15	TRBV12-3/TRBV12-4	CASSKIRGGRETQYF	TGTGCCAGCAGCAAAATCAGGGGGGGACGCGAGACCCAGTACTTC
.	TRBJ2-7	TRBD2	14	TRBV27	CASSLSSSGGEQYF	TGTGCCAGCAGTTTATCCTCATCGGGGGGCGAGCAGTACTTC
.	TRBJ2-7	TRBD2	14	TRBV20-1	CSARERGLSYEQYF	TGCAGTGCTAGGGAGCGGGGACTGAGCTACGAGCAGTACTTC
.	TRBJ2-7	.	15	TRBV25-1	CASSEYGSRAYEQYF	TGTGCCAGCAGTGAATATGGCTCGCGCGCCTACGAGCAGTACTTC
few	TRBJ2-1	TRBD1	19	TRBV6-2/TRBV6-3	CASSSKPTGGKRIYNEQFF	TGTGCCAGCAGCTCAAAACCGACAGGGGGCAAGCGAATCTACAATGAGCAGTTCTTC
.	TRBJ2-1	TRBD1	18	TRBV24-1	CATSDLPRQGESYNEQFF	TGTGCCACCAGTGATTTGCCACGACAGGGGGAATCCTACAATGAGCAGTTCTTC